The TCR beta chain described here comes from a study of blood T cell repertoires in COVID-19 (TCRdb year 2020). Regarding the research as a whole: Collaborator samples came from the United States, Italy and Spain and covered acute and convalescent phases of COVID-19. The prospective study material was composed of cDNA or gDNA derived from T cells, B-cell-depleted T cells, or PBMCs. Deeply sampled blood TCRbeta repertoires from subjects exposed to, actively infected with, or recovered from COVID-19 were included in the dataset. The repertoires were released in a freely available public database meant as a resource for research on the immune response to SARS-CoV-2. The samples were drawn from two sources: the first 160 participants of the ongoing ImmuneRACE study, and 1,000 to 1,500 subjects contributed by 6 global collaborators. A de-identified subject ID, COVID-19 status, age in years and sex were almost always included in the sample metadata. Where HLA class I and class II types were available, the types were taken from metadata supplied by the sample provider, not from assay-based typing. Broader findings and caveats from the paper: The quantity of clinical and demographic metadata differed by source and by participant and was supplied without curation.

Whole blood was collected in K2EDTA tubes by collaborating institutions according to the institutions' own protocols. For TCRbeta analysis, collaborators shipped samples as frozen whole blood, isolated PBMCs, or DNA extracted from either of those sample types. TCRbeta CDR3 regions were amplified from genomic DNA by means of the immunoSEQ Assay, a bias-controlled multiplex PCR. The study's processing was this. The number of nucleated cells in each sample was estimated from the amplification of reference gene primers within the assay. To quantify the absolute abundance of each unique TCRbeta CDR3 rearrangement, sequence reads were collapsed and filtered. Productive Simpson clonality was computed per sample as the square root of Simpson's diversity index over productive rearrangements. TCRdb carries this immuneACCESS record with in-frame sequences only. Its versions omit some clonotypes, under half of them owing to an unresolved V gene in the studies checked, with the rest unexplained. V and J calls and clone size follow that table, whereas D and trimming were derived from the DNA. The sample table lists over 45,000 clones, 60% to 80% of them with a count of one. The ten most abundant clones make up around 19% of the sample.

CDR1 and CDR2, looked up from the germline V gene, are MGHDK and SYGVNS. The CDR3 measures 15 amino acids from cysteine to phenylalanine. Solely the CDR3 DNA is kept, with 45 bases framed from the first base. V trim: 6 bases; J trim: 0 bases; unmatched bases: 8. Concerning this clone: Its antigen has not been determined. No quality values exist for individual bases; no much larger clone is one base distant.

Material: peripheral blood. The chain is made from TRBV25-1 and TRBJ2-7; TRBD2 agrees with 7 junctional bases. This TCR derives from a human donor with active or convalescent COVID-19. The donor label of this sample is uncertain. At the DNA level, the sequence is TGTGCCAGCAGCCGTATGGGAGGGAGCTCCTACGAGCAGTACTTC. Its amino acids are CASSRMGGSSYEQYF.